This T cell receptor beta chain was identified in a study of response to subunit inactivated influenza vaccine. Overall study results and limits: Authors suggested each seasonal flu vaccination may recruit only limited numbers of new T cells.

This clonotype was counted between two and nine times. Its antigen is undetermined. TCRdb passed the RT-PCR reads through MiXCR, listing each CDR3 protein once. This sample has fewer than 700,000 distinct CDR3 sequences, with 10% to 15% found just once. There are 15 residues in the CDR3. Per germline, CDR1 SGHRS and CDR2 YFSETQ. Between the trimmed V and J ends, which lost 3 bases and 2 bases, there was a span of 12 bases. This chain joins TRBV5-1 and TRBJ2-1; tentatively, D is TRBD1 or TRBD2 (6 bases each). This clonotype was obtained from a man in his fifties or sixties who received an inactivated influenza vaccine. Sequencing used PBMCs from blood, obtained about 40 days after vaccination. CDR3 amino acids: CASSWNRGPYNEQFF. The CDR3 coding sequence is TGCGCCAGCAGCTGGAACCGGGGGCCCTACAATGAGCAGTTCTTC.